Listed here are 13 T cell receptor beta chains from one sample, sequenced in a study of CD8 T cells in Susac syndrome. With random hexamers, reverse transcription was performed on roughly 0.5 to 1 ug of RNA. TCRdb re-called the immunoSEQ multiplex PCR reads through MiXCR, storing one row per CDR3 protein. The sample comprises some 300,000 distinct CDR3 sequences, about 88% of which are singletons, and under 0.2% rests with the top ten. The specimen was CD8+ T cells from PBMCs. These receptors originate from a human donor with multiple sclerosis.

The chain has TRBV2 and TRBJ2-3; 10 nucleotides line up with TRBD2. V lost 0 bases and J lost 2; bases outside the gene matches: 5. CDR1 and CDR2 from the germline V gene are SNHLY and FYNNEI. CDR3 size: 17 residues. The CDR3 sequence is CASSEAGLAEYTDTQYF. CDR3 DNA: TGTGCCAGCAGTGAAGCCGGACTAGCGGAGTACACAGATACGCAGTATTTT.

The chain couples TRBV7-9 to TRBJ2-7; possibly TRBD1 for D (6 bases). Between the trimmed V and J ends, which lost 5 bases and 3 bases, there was a span of 14 bases. The CDR3 contains 14 residues. Germline loops: CDR1 SEHNR, CDR2 FQNEAQ (reference sequence). The CDR3 coding sequence is TGTGCCAGCAGCCCGCCGGGACACAACTACGAGCAGTACTTC. Its translation: CASSPPGHNYEQYF.

The chain couples TRBV4-1 to TRBJ2-7; D remains unclear. Trimming pared 2 bases from V and 2 bases from J, leaving 19 bases between. The CDR3 has 17 residues. Germline CDR1 reads MGHRA; CDR2 reads YSYEKL. CDR3 sequence (DNA): TGCGCCAGCAGCCAATCCCCCGCAGCATCACCTACCTACGAGCAGTACTTC. Protein sequence: CASSQSPAASPTYEQYF.

This clonotype was counted once. This chain links TRBV9 with TRBJ2-7; 8 bases align to TRBD2. This CDR3 spans 16 amino acids. Germline V gene sequence: CDR1 SGDLS, CDR2 YYNGEE. The ends lost 0 bases at V and 3 bases at J; junction bases unmatched: 8. CDR3 sequence (DNA): TGTGCCAGCAGCGTAGCACTAGCGGACCCTTTCTACGAGCAGTACTTC. Translation: CASSVALADPFYEQYF.

In nucleotides, the CDR3 is TGTGCCAGCAGTGAAGGGACAGGGGACTATGGCTACACCTTC. Translated: CASSEGTGDYGYTF. The chain couples TRBV6-1 to TRBJ1-2, with TRBD1 matching over 9 bases. Trimming at V came to 1 base and at J to 3 bases, leaving 0 bases not matched to a gene. Germline assignment: CDR1 MNHNS and CDR2 SASEGT. The CDR3 runs to 14 residues.

The gene calls are TRBV30 and TRBJ1-2; possibly TRBD1 for D (5 bases). Germline CDR1 reads GTSNPN; CDR2 reads SVGIG (reference sequence). The CDR3 has 14 amino acids. The ends were cut back, 2 bases at V and 4 bases at J, with 14 bases in the middle. CDR3 sequence (DNA): TGTGCCTGGAGTCCTTGGGGACCGACCTATGGCTACACCTTC. This gives the protein CAWSPWGPTYGYTF.

The chain joins TRBV28 to TRBJ2-7, with D maybe TRBD2 (5 bases). The CDR3 is 14 residues long. V was pared by 5 bases and J by 0 bases, with 11 bases between. Germline loops: CDR1 MDHEN, CDR2 SYDVKM. The CDR3 DNA sequence: TGTGCCAGCAGTCGGAGGACGGACTCCTACGAGCAGTACTTC. It yields the protein CASSRRTDSYEQYF.

The genes are TRBV14 and TRBJ1-6; D call uncertain. V was cut by 0 bases and J by 6 bases, with 9 bases left in between. CDR3 length: 15 residues. Germline values: CDR1 SGHDN, CDR2 FVKESK. The CDR3: CASSQDDIFNSPLHF. CDR3 bases: TGTGCCAGCAGCCAAGATGACATTTTTAATTCACCCCTCCACTTT.

This sequence joins TRBV7-2 and TRBJ2-4, with D perhaps matching TRBD1 (8 bases). This CDR3 region has 16 residues. V dropped 5 bases and J dropped 2 bases, with 16 bases sitting between them. Germline-derived CDR1 and CDR2 are SGHTA and FQGNSA. The CDR3 bases are TGTGCCAGCAGCCAGGACAGGGAGGGGACCAAAAACATTCAGTACTTC. This sequence encodes CASSQDREGTKNIQYF.

V and J are TRBV7-6 and TRBJ2-7; D may correspond to TRBD1 or TRBD2 (5 bases each). The CDR3 runs 14 residues. V shed 5 bases and J shed 3 bases, with 14 bases lying between them. Germline CDR1 reads SGHVS; CDR2 reads FNYEAQ. In DNA, the CDR3 is TGTGCCAGCAGCCCCGGGACCCTTCTCTACGAGCAGTACTTC. Its translation: CASSPGTLLYEQYF.

The chain employs TRBV27 and TRBJ2-7; D not certain. The CDR3 runs 15 residues. Trimming took off 0 bases at V and 4 bases at J, with 13 bases between the two ends. Looked up from germline, CDR1 is MNHEY and CDR2 is SMNVEV (reference sequence). CDR3 sequence reads: CASSLSGSPQYEQYF. The CDR3, as DNA: TGTGCCAGCAGTTTATCAGGATCTCCCCAGTACGAGCAGTACTTC.

This rearrangement joins TRBV5-4 to TRBJ2-7, with a tentative D call TRBD1 (6 bases). The CDR3 is 16 amino acids. Trimming removed 5 bases from V and 7 bases from J, with 25 bases in between. Per germline, CDR1 SGHNT and CDR2 YYREEE (reference sequence). DNA of the CDR3: TGTGCCAGCAGGCCCGTTGGGACATCACAAAGAGGGGAGCAGTACTTC. Residues: CASRPVGTSQRGEQYF.

The genes are TRBV27 and TRBJ1-2, with a possible D match to TRBD1 (6 bases). In germline, CDR1 is MNHEY, CDR2 SMNVEV (reference sequence). CDR3 length: 11 amino acids. With 7 bases removed from V and 6 bases from J, the gap between germline ends came to 9 bases. The CDR3 nucleotides read TGTGCCAGCACATCAGGGGATGGCTACACCTTC. Translation: CASTSGDGYTF.